The 26 T cell receptor beta chains below come from one sample, sequenced in a study of response to subunit inactivated influenza vaccine. TCRdb re-derived calls from the RT-PCR reads in MiXCR, one entry per CDR3 protein. The table lists roughly 670,000 distinct CDR3 sequences, less than 15% of them singletons. Sequenced material: PBMCs from blood, taken 14 to 15 days before vaccination. The receptors derive from a man between 50 and 59 years old who received an inactivated influenza vaccine.

The chain couples TRBV12-3 or TRBV12-4 to TRBJ2-1; perhaps TRBD1 as D (6 bases). The CDR3 runs to 16 residues. Trimming removed 5 bases at V and 4 bases at J, with 18 bases between. The CDR3 DNA reads TGTGCCAGCAGTCCCGGACAGCTAACATTTTACAATGAGCAGTTCTTC. Amino acids: CASSPGQLTFYNEQFF.

The sample holds a few counts of this clonotype. V and J are TRBV20-1 and TRBJ2-7; maybe TRBD2 (5 bases). This CDR3 has 13 amino acids. Germline loops: CDR1 DFQATT, CDR2 SNEGSKA (reference sequence). V lost 6 bases and J 2 bases, leaving 14 bases between the germline ends. The CDR3 loop is CSATFSGTYEQYF. CDR3 sequence (DNA): TGCAGTGCCACGTTTTCCGGGACCTACGAGCAGTACTTC.

The chain combines TRBV4-3 with TRBJ2-7, with 11 bases fitting TRBD2. This CDR3 comprises 15 residues. Trimming removed 3 bases from V and 3 bases from J; junction bases left unmatched: 4. Looked up from germline, CDR1 is LGHNA and CDR2 is YSLEER. The CDR3 region has the DNA TGCGCCAGCAGCCACACTAGCGGGGGCGTCTACGAGCAGTACTTC. The encoded protein is CASSHTSGGVYEQYF.

This sequence joins TRBV28 and TRBJ2-7; 10 positions match TRBD1. This CDR3 spans 14 amino acids. Germline V lookup: CDR1 MDHEN, CDR2 SYDVKM. The ends lost 6 bases at V and 4 bases at J; junction bases unmatched: 6. The CDR3 region has the DNA TGTGCCAGCAGACCCCGGGACAGGGGTTACGAGCAGTACTTC. Protein product: CASRPRDRGYEQYF.

This clonotype has more than one count but fewer than ten. The V call is TRBV9, the J call TRBJ2-1; D is ambiguous. This CDR3 is built from 11 residues. V was cut by 0 bases and J by 13 bases, with 8 bases left in between. Germline assignment: CDR1 SGDLS and CDR2 YYNGEE. CDR3 in amino acids: CASSVGSLQFF. CDR3 in DNA: TGTGCCAGCAGCGTAGGCAGTTTACAGTTCTTC.

This clonotype was detected many times. The rearrangement joins TRBV21-1 to TRBJ2-7; whether TRBD1, the table's D call, matches the DNA was not checked. TRBV21-1 counts as a pseudogene. There are 14 residues in the CDR3. As DNA, the CDR3 is TGTGCCAGCAGCAACCAGGGGGGAGGCTACGAGCAGTACTTC. As protein: CASSNQGGGYEQYF.

The J gene is TRBJ2-1, the V gene TRBV5-4, with TRBD2 identical over 10 bases. The junction had 7 bases not matched to a gene; V was cut back by 4 bases and J by 6 bases. The CDR3 is made up of 15 amino acids. CDR1 is SGHNT, CDR2 YYREEE, per germline (reference sequence). DNA of the CDR3: TGTGCCAGCAGCATAGCGGGAGGAGGGAGCAATGAGCAGTTCTTC. Its translation is CASSIAGGGSNEQFF. The variable domain in full, with the rest retrieved from reference TRBV5-4 and TRBJ2-1, is ETGVTQSPTHLIKTRGQQVTLRCSSQSGHNTVSWYQQALGQGPQFIFQYYREEENGRGNFPPRFSGLQFPNYSSELNVNALELDDSALYLCASSIAGGGSNEQFFGPGTRLTVL.

The gene calls are TRBV10-3 and TRBJ2-2; D might be TRBD1 or TRBD2, each matching 7 bases. Trimming pared 8 bases from V and 1 base from J, leaving 11 bases between. Germline loops: CDR1 ENHRY, CDR2 SYGVKD. This CDR3 has 14 residues. CDR3 region: CAIGRGQNTGELFF. CDR3 bases: TGTGCCATCGGGAGGGGGCAGAACACCGGGGAGCTGTTTTTT.

This clonotype was counted at least ten times. The V call is TRBV5-1, the J call TRBJ2-2; 7 bases agree with TRBD1. The CDR3 runs to 17 residues. Losses at the gene ends were 3 bases for V and 1 base for J; bases not matched to a gene: 9. Germline V gene sequence: CDR1 SGHRS, CDR2 YFSETQ. The CDR3 spells CASSWHRDSKNTGELFF. CDR3 bases: TGCGCCAGCAGCTGGCACCGGGACAGCAAGAACACCGGGGAGCTGTTTTTT.

Note on this clonotype: The conserved closing phenylalanine or tryptophan is absent in this CDR3, likely reflecting a read error. The genes are TRBV10-3 and TRBJ2-7; the D gene is possibly TRBD1 (5 bases). CDR3 length: 12 amino acids. Germline lookup yields CDR1 ENHRY and CDR2 SYGVKD. Trimming left V 3 bases short and J 4 bases short, with 7 bases between. CDR3 loop: CAISDRAYEQYL. The CDR3 bases are TGTGCCATCAGTGACAGGGCTTACGAGCAGTACCTC.

This clonotype was detected many times. CDR3 in DNA: TGTGCCAGCAGTGGACAGGGGGTGAGGAATTCACCCCTCCACTTT. Translated, it gives CASSGQGVRNSPLHF. The chain recombines TRBV12-3 or TRBV12-4 with TRBJ1-6; 10 bases are a match to TRBD1. The CDR3 loop spans 15 amino acids. V was clipped by 5 bases and J by 7 bases; unmatched bases: 5.

The CDR3 spells CSASARLAPYEQYF. The CDR3 nucleotides are TGCAGCGCGTCGGCTAGACTAGCCCCCTACGAGCAGTACTTC. The rearrangement joins TRBV29-1 to TRBJ2-7; 7 bases map to TRBD2. CDR3 length: 14 residues. Germline V gene data show CDR1 as SQVTM and CDR2 as ANQGSEA. V was clipped by 7 bases and J by 2 bases; unmatched bases: 11.

This clonotype was seen at least ten times. This chain links TRBV4-2 with TRBJ2-2, with a weak D call TRBD2 (7 bases). In germline, CDR1 is LGHNA, CDR2 YNFKEQ. Trimming cost V 0 bases and J 1 base, with 12 bases left between them. This CDR3 is 17 amino acids long. The CDR3 is CASSQDPGGLNTGELFF. In DNA form, the CDR3 reads TGTGCCAGCAGCCAAGATCCCGGGGGGCTGAACACCGGGGAGCTGTTTTTT.

The chain joins TRBV3-1 to TRBJ2-7; the D gene is possibly TRBD2 (5 bases). Per germline, CDR1 LGHDT and CDR2 YNNKEL (reference sequence). The V end was cut by 0 bases, the J end by 6 bases, with 9 bases between. This CDR3 comprises 13 residues. CDR3 sequence: CASSQDWRVEQYF. CDR3 DNA: TGTGCCAGCAGCCAAGATTGGCGGGTCGAGCAGTACTTC.

The genes are TRBV28 and TRBJ2-7; the match to TRBD1 covers 8 bases. The length of the CDR3 is 16 residues. V gave up 3 bases and J gave up 2 bases; unmatched junction bases: 9. Germline V lookup: CDR1 MDHEN, CDR2 SYDVKM. CDR3 protein: CASSLPLTGATYEQYF. DNA of the CDR3: TGTGCCAGCAGTTTGCCCCTGACAGGGGCGACCTACGAGCAGTACTTC.

This clonotype has more than one count but fewer than ten. The V and J genes are TRBV12-3 or TRBV12-4 and TRBJ1-5; D is undetermined. This CDR3 is built from 16 residues. V lost 1 base, J lost 4 bases, and 14 bases lay in between. The CDR3 region is CASSLEYSAQNQPQHF. As DNA, the CDR3 is TGTGCCAGCAGTTTAGAATACAGTGCCCAAAATCAGCCCCAGCATTTT.

This clonotype was observed at least ten times. The chain is built from TRBV20-1 and TRBJ2-3; 12 positions agree with TRBD2. CDR1 is DFQATT and CDR2 is SNEGSKA in the germline V gene (reference sequence). V gave up 5 bases and J gave up 3 bases; unmatched junction bases: 9. This CDR3 contains 16 residues. The CDR3: CSAERLAGAWTDTQYF. CDR3 nucleotide sequence: TGCAGTGCTGAAAGACTAGCGGGAGCATGGACAGATACGCAGTATTTT.

This chain uses TRBV6-2 or TRBV6-3 with TRBJ2-7, with D hard to call. V was cut by 6 bases and J by 0 bases, with 12 bases left in between. Germline loops: CDR1 MNHEY, CDR2 SVGEGT. The CDR3 has 14 residues. The chain's CDR3 is CASRTPRSSYEQYF. CDR3 nucleotide sequence: TGTGCCAGCAGAACCCCGCGGAGCTCCTACGAGCAGTACTTC.

This clonotype was observed many times. The gene calls are TRBV20-1 and TRBJ2-7; D is perhaps TRBD2 (6 bases). Germline CDR1 DFQATT, CDR2 SNEGSKA (reference sequence). The CDR3 is 16 amino acids. Trimming removed 0 bases at V and 5 bases at J, with 20 bases between. CDR3 amino acids: CSARDSLLGRGNEQYF. DNA of the CDR3: TGCAGTGCTAGAGATTCTCTACTCGGGAGAGGCAACGAGCAGTACTTC.

This clonotype has a handful of counts. The gene calls are TRBV3-1 and TRBJ2-1; D tentatively fits TRBD1 or TRBD2 (5 bases each). Germline V gives CDR1 LGHDT, CDR2 YNNKEL (reference sequence). The ends were cut back, 1 base at V and 7 bases at J, with 14 bases in the middle. The CDR3 loop spans 15 amino acids. The DNA for the CDR3 is TGTGCCAGCAGCCAAGCCCTGAATGGGGGTAATGAGCAGTTCTTC. Translating it yields CASSQALNGGNEQFF.

The chain has TRBV7-2 and TRBJ1-2, with a weak D call TRBD1 (6 bases). The length of the CDR3 is 15 residues. The V end lost 1 base, the J end lost 4 bases, and 13 bases lay between the germline ends. The germline V gene has CDR1 SGHTA and CDR2 FQGNSA. The CDR3 DNA sequence: TGTGCCAGCAGCTTAGGAACAGGGAATCGCTATGGCTACACCTTC. Translating gives CASSLGTGNRYGYTF.

V and J are TRBV5-1 and TRBJ1-2; 10 nucleotides agree with TRBD1. CDR1 and CDR2 from the germline V gene are SGHRS and YFSETQ. The CDR3 is made up of 18 amino acids. Trimming cost V 4 bases and J 0 bases; bases outside gene matches: 12. Here the CDR3 reads CASSLPGTGVRANYGYTF. CDR3 sequence (DNA): TGCGCCAGCAGCCTGCCCGGGACAGGGGTACGAGCTAACTATGGCTACACCTTC.

The chain carries TRBV7-8 and TRBJ2-3; D is unresolved. Germline CDR1 SGHVS, CDR2 FQNEAQ. The CDR3 covers 18 residues. V was cut by 0 bases and J by 0 bases, with 16 bases left in between. The CDR3 protein is CASSLAGTVRPSTDTQYF. The CDR3 region has the DNA TGTGCCAGCAGCTTAGCGGGAACGGTTCGACCTAGCACAGATACGCAGTATTTT.

This clonotype has only a few counts. At one of its ends the junction is not consistent with the germline gene, which may arise from a read error. The gene calls are TRBV7-7 and TRBJ1-2; a weak D match, TRBD1 (5 bases). The germline CDR1 and CDR2 sequences are SSHAT and FNYEAQ (reference sequence). The CDR3 has 16 amino acids. The CDR3 spells CASSLAGVPGRDGYTF. CDR3 nucleotides: TGTGCTAGCAGCTTAGCGGGGGTCCCAGGGCGAGACGGCTACACCTTC.

This clonotype was seen more than once but under ten times. J is TRBJ2-7 and V is TRBV6-1; 9 bases map to TRBD2. V lost 4 bases and J lost 1; bases outside the gene matches: 8. The CDR3 loop spans 16 amino acids. From germline, CDR1 is MNHNS and CDR2 SASEGT. CDR3 in amino acids: CASSVLGGRGSYEQYF. The DNA for the CDR3 is TGTGCCAGCAGTGTTTTGGGCGGGAGGGGGTCCTACGAGCAGTACTTC.

The chain couples TRBV20-1 to TRBJ1-1; the match to TRBD1 covers 9 bases. Germline V gene sequence: CDR1 DFQATT, CDR2 SNEGSKA (reference sequence). The CDR3 loop spans 14 amino acids. The V gene end was trimmed by 6 bases and the J gene end by 0 bases; junction bases not matched to a gene: 5. CDR3 sequence: CSADWDRVNTEAFF. DNA of the CDR3: TGCAGTGCCGATTGGGACAGGGTGAACACTGAAGCTTTCTTT.